This T cell receptor beta chain was profiled in a study of response to subunit inactivated influenza vaccine. This clonotype occurred a few times. What it binds is not known. V dropped 1 base and J dropped 5; count of bases not matched to a gene: 6. From germline, CDR1 is DFQATT and CDR2 SNEGSKA (reference sequence). The CDR3 covers 15 residues. Overall study results and limits: The authors suggested that every seasonal influenza vaccination recruits few new T cells.

TCRdb re-called the RT-PCR reads through MiXCR, storing one row per CDR3 protein. This table holds roughly 780,000 distinct CDR3 sequences, about a fifth found once. This TCR was recovered from a man between 50 and 59 years old who received an inactivated influenza vaccine. V usage is TRBV20-1 and J usage is TRBJ1-5, with TRBD1 identical over 9 bases. This specimen consisted of PBMCs from blood, obtained roughly 5 days after vaccination. The CDR3: CSARVPGQGDQPQHF. The CDR3 bases are TGCAGTGCTAGAGTCCCGGGACAGGGAGATCAGCCCCAGCATTTT.